This T cell receptor beta chain was documented in a study of T cell responses to AZD1222 COVID-19 vaccine. Study-level findings and limits: Spike regions recognized by vaccine-associated CD4 TCRs spanned the protein, led by 160-218 and 743-854. Close to half of all spike-specific TCRs reportedly target regions of the variants that are unmutated. Most donors were white British, females outnumbered males, and clonal diversity was possibly underestimated.

Here immunoSEQ multiplex PCR was the method, and the copy in TCRdb shows in-frame clones only, minus some. The sample contains tens of thousands of clones, 90% to 95% of which appear only once. A remark on this clone: Antigen specificity is unknown.

The V end was cut by 6 bases, the J end by 6 bases, with 11 bases between. Germline-derived CDR1 and CDR2 are MDHEN and SYDVKM. The CDR3 has 12 amino acids. The J gene is TRBJ1-2, the V gene TRBV28; D is uncertain. The input for sequencing was peripheral blood, taken 28 days after the second AZD1222 dose. The origin of this receptor is an adult who received the AZD1222 COVID-19 vaccine. CDR3 coding DNA: TGTGCCAGCAGCCTTATCAGAGATGGCTACACCTTC. This encodes CASSLIRDGYTF.